The TCR beta chain described here comes from a study of blood T cell repertoires in COVID-19. Overall study: There were acute and convalescent COVID-19 samples, and they came from the United States, Italy and Spain. The cDNA or gDNA used as material had been derived from T cells, B-cell-depleted T cells, or PBMCs.

In the study's own analysis: Reference gene primer amplification gave estimated nucleated cell counts. Some clones are missing from TCRdb's copy, which holds only in-frame ones; the method was immunoSEQ multiplex PCR. V and J calls and clone size are copied from that table; D and trimming were computed from the DNA. The table includes around 68,000 clones, roughly nine tenths detected once. The ends lost 3 bases at V and 7 bases at J; junction bases unmatched: 10. The length of the CDR3 is 16 residues. CDR1 is SGHKS, CDR2 YYEKEE, per germline (reference sequence). The sequence derives from a man between 45 and 60 years old with active COVID-19. V usage is TRBV5-5 and J usage is TRBJ2-2; 9 bases agree with TRBD2. The sequenced material came from peripheral blood. The DNA for the CDR3 is TGTGCCAGCAGCTCCCTCAGCGGGGGGAGTGTCGGGGAGCTGTTTTTT. It translates to CASSSLSGGSVGELFF.